This is a list of T cell receptor beta chains from one sample in a study of cytomegalovirus exposure and HLA in healthy donors. Assay: immunoSEQ multiplex PCR; the TCRdb copy retains only in-frame clones and omits some. The profile shows roughly 190,000 clones, about nine tenths of them singletons. The sample comprised PBMCs. The receptors shown here come from a boy between 2 and 15 years old in good health and CMV-seronegative. CDR3s include the opening cysteine and the closing phenylalanine or tryptophan. A D gene is named only where the DNA matches it firmly. The listing skips clone size in some rows; elsewhere it reads once, few, many or a size class.

TRBV6-1,TRBJ1-5,.,.,TGTGCCAGCATTTTGACAGGTGGCAATCAGCCCCAGCATTTT,CASILTGGNQPQHF
TRBV5-5,TRBJ2-7,TRBD2,.,TGTGCCAGCAGCCCCACGGGGGGGGTCCCTACGAATGAGCAGTACTTC,CASSPTGGVPTNEQYF
TRBV13,TRBJ1-3,.,.,TGTGCCAGCAGCCGCGGACAGCGCTCTGGAAACACCATATATTTT,CASSRGQRSGNTIYF
TRBV6-5,TRBJ2-7,.,.,TGTGCCAGCAGTTACTCGATTTCACAGGGTGAGGAGCAGTACTTC,CASSYSISQGEEQYF
TRBV11-2,TRBJ2-7,TRBD2,.,TGTGCCAGCAGCTTCAGCGGGGACGCCTACGAGCAGTACTTC,CASSFSGDAYEQYF
TRBV5-1,TRBJ2-1,.,.,TGCGCCAGCAGCGGAACAGGGAGGGACTACAATGAGCAGTTCTTC,CASSGTGRDYNEQFF
TRBV27,TRBJ1-6,.,.,TGTGCCAGCAGTTTCGGGGGGCAGGGGTCACCCCTCCACTTT,CASSFGGQGSPLHF
TRBV28,TRBJ2-5,.,.,TGTGCCAGCAGTTTATACCCAGCGACTCAAGAGACCCAGTACTTC,CASSLYPATQETQYF
TRBV7-9,TRBJ1-1,TRBD1,few,TGTGCCAGCAGCCAAGGGACAGCTAGAGAAGCTTTCTTT,CASSQGTAREAFF
TRBV7-9,TRBJ2-3,TRBD1,.,TGTGCCAGCAGCTTACTGAGGACAGGGATAGATACGCAGTATTTT,CASSLLRTGIDTQYF
TRBV4-2,TRBJ2-3,TRBD1,.,TGTGCCAGCAGCCAAACCGACAGGGATGTAGCAGATACGCAGTATTTT,CASSQTDRDVADTQYF
TRBV10-3,TRBJ1-1,TRBD1,.,TGTGCCATCACCCTCCGACAGGGAGTAACCGCTGCAGAAGCTTTCTTT,CAITLRQGVTAAEAFF
TRBV21-1,TRBJ1-2,.,.,TGTGCCAGCAGGGGAGCGGGTGAAGTCACCTTC,CASRGAGEVTF
TRBV6-5,TRBJ2-3,.,.,TGTGCCAGCAGTTACTCGCGGGCACACACAGATACGCAGTATTTT,CASSYSRAHTDTQYF
TRBV2,TRBJ2-1,.,.,TGTGCCAGCAGTTGGGTGGGAGACCCGTTGAACTTAGACAATGAGCAGTTCTTC,CASSWVGDPLNLDNEQFF
TRBV5-1,TRBJ2-7,TRBD1,.,TGCGCCAGCAGCCCACGTCCGGGACAGGCCTACGAGCAGTACTTC,CASSPRPGQAYEQYF
TRBV5-4,TRBJ2-2,.,.,TGTGCCAGCAGTCGCACAGGGTGGAACACCGGGGAGCTGTTTTTT,CASSRTGWNTGELFF
TRBV7-9,TRBJ1-5,TRBD1,once,TGTGCCAGCAGCGGCGGGACAGGATATCAGCCCCAGCATTTT,CASSGGTGYQPQHF
TRBV19,TRBJ1-1,TRBD1,.,TGTGCCAGTAGTACGCTTTCCGGGACAGGGAGGACTGAAGCTTTCTTT,CASSTLSGTGRTEAFF
TRBV6-1,TRBJ2-7,TRBD1,.,TGTGCCAGCAGTAAGGACAGGGCCTACGAGCAGTACTTC,CASSKDRAYEQYF
TRBV5-6,TRBJ2-3,TRBD2,.,TGTGCCAGCAGCCCTGTAAGCGGGGTCTTCACAGATACGCAGTATTTT,CASSPVSGVFTDTQYF
TRBV7-6,TRBJ2-2,.,.,TGTGCCAGCAGCTTAGCGCCAGACGGGGAGCTGTTTTTT,CASSLAPDGELFF
TRBV5-1,TRBJ2-3,.,.,TGCGCCAGCAGCGCAGGGGTAATGGGCACAGATACGCAGTATTTT,CASSAGVMGTDTQYF
TRBV5-1,TRBJ1-6,.,.,TGCGCCAGCAGCTTGGCGGTAGGAGGTAATTCACCCCTCCACTTT,CASSLAVGGNSPLHF
TRBV19,TRBJ2-7,TRBD1,.,TGTGCCAGTAGTATAGATCCCGGGACAGGGAGGTACGAGCAGTACTTC,CASSIDPGTGRYEQYF
TRBV7-9,TRBJ2-1,.,.,TGTGCCAGCAGACCAGGGGTATACAATGAGCAGTTCTTC,CASRPGVYNEQFF
TRBV2,TRBJ2-7,.,.,TGTGCCAGCAGAACCGACAGCTACGAGCAGTACTTC,CASRTDSYEQYF
TRBV5-4,TRBJ2-5,.,.,TGTGCCAGCAGCCTTTCCGGGGGACAAGAGACCCAGTACTTC,CASSLSGGQETQYF
TRBV4-2,TRBJ2-3,.,.,TGTGCCAGCAGCAACTCTCAGGGACTGGAGCCCCGTTATTTT,CASSNSQGLEPRYF
TRBV7-2,TRBJ1-4,.,.,TGTGCCAGCAGCCCCCAGACAGCCAATGAAAAACTGTTTTTT,CASSPQTANEKLFF
TRBV7-8,TRBJ2-3,.,.,TGTGCCAGCAGCTTAGCTAGGACTAGGGGGTCAGATACGCAGTATTTT,CASSLARTRGSDTQYF
TRBV6-6,TRBJ2-7,TRBD2,once,TGTGCCAGCAGTGCACTAGCGGGCTACGAGCAGTACTTC,CASSALAGYEQYF
TRBV28,TRBJ1-1,TRBD1,.,TGTGCCAGCAGTTTAAGTGGGGACAGCCGAGCTTTCTTT,CASSLSGDSRAFF
TRBV6-1,TRBJ1-5,TRBD1,.,TGTGCCAGCAGGACAGGGGGCGATCAGCCCCAGCATTTT,CASRTGGDQPQHF
TRBV27,TRBJ1-2,TRBD1,.,TGTGCCAGCAGGACAGGGATGTATGGCTACACCTTC,CASRTGMYGYTF
TRBV10-3,TRBJ1-5,TRBD1,few,TGTGCCATCAGCGGAGACAGGGACGATCAGCCCCAGCATTTT,CAISGDRDDQPQHF
TRBV10-3,TRBJ2-1,TRBD2,.,TGTGCCATCACGACAGATAGGGAGGGTGGGGATGAGCAGTTCTTC,CAITTDREGGDEQFF
TRBV12-5,TRBJ1-2,TRBD1,.,TGTGCTAGTGGGGGACAGGGGGCAATCAGCGATGGCTACACCTTC,CASGGQGAISDGYTF
TRBV5-1,TRBJ1-6,TRBD1,.,TGCGCCAGCAGCAGTGGACAGGGGAATTCACCCCTCCACTTT,CASSSGQGNSPLHF
TRBV7-8,TRBJ1-2,TRBD1,.,TGTGCCAGCAGCCCGGGACAGGACTATGGCTACACCTTC,CASSPGQDYGYTF
TRBV6-1,TRBJ1-4,.,few,TGTGCCAGCAGTGGCTGGGGGGGTGAAACTAATGAAAAACTGTTTTTT,CASSGWGGETNEKLFF
TRBV2,TRBJ2-1,TRBD2,.,TGTGCTAACTCTCCCGGGACTAGCGGGTACAATGAGCAGTTCTTC,CANSPGTSGYNEQFF
TRBV15,TRBJ2-5,TRBD2,.,TGTGCCACCAGCAGAGATTCGCAGCGGGGTCCCCGGGAGACCCAGTACTTC,CATSRDSQRGPRETQYF
TRBV7-2,TRBJ1-3,TRBD1,few,TGTGCCAGCAGCTCCTATTCAGGGGGGTCTGGAAACACCATATATTTT,CASSSYSGGSGNTIYF
TRBV5-4,TRBJ2-7,.,.,TGTGCCAGCAGCACGCAGGGGCGTGAGCAGTACTTC,CASSTQGREQYF
TRBV28,TRBJ2-1,.,once,TGTGCCAGCCAACGGAATGAGCAGTTCTTC,CASQRNEQFF
TRBV10-3,TRBJ1-5,TRBD1,.,TGTGCCATCAGCGACCCAGATCTAGGACAGGGCTACAATCAGCCCCAGCATTTT,CAISDPDLGQGYNQPQHF
TRBV5-1,TRBJ1-2,.,.,TGCGCCAGCAGCTTGTCCCGGGACACTCGTTACGGACATGGCTACACCTTC,CASSLSRDTRYGHGYTF
TRBV4-2,TRBJ2-5,TRBD1,.,TGTGCCAGCAGCCAAGGCACCGTTGGACAGGGGGCCTTACAAGAGACCCAGTACTTC,CASSQGTVGQGALQETQYF
TRBV29-1,TRBJ1-2,TRBD1,.,TGCAGCGGCCGGGACAGGGGGAACTATGGCTACACCTTC,CSGRDRGNYGYTF
TRBV18,TRBJ2-3,.,.,TGTGCCAGCTCAACCCAGGAAGCAAATACGCAGTATTTT,CASSTQEANTQYF